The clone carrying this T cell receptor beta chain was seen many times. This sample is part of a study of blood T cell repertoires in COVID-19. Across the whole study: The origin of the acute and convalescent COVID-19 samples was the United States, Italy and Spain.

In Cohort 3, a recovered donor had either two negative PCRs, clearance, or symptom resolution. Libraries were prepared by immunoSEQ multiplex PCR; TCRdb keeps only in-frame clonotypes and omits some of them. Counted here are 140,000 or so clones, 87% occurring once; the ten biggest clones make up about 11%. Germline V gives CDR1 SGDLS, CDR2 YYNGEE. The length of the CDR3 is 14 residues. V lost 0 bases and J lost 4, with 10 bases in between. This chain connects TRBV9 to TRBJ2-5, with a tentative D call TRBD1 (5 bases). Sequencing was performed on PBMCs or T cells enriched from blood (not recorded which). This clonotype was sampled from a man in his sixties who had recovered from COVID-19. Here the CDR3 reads CASSVGQGRETQYF. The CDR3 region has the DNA TGTGCCAGCAGCGTAGGGCAGGGCAGAGAGACCCAGTACTTC.